The TCR beta chain described here comes from a study of T-cell reconstitution after alpha-beta-depleted transplantation in children. Germline V gene sequence: CDR1 LGHDT, CDR2 YNNKEL (reference sequence). V trimming: 0 bases; J trimming: 4 bases; junction bases outside the gene matches: 7. The CDR3 is 17 amino acids. Unique molecular identifiers were incorporated when the TCRbeta library was constructed. MiXCR, applied by TCRdb to the PCR reads, yields one record per CDR3 protein. The sample shows hundreds of thousands of distinct CDR3 sequences, roughly 13% of them seen only once. The table lists this clonotype with many counts. As yet, its antigen is unknown. Findings of the study overall: Expanded graft clones, several hundred of them, were reportedly the source of alpha-beta T cells about two months after transplant. Certain patients had high TCRbeta diversity at day 60, and it came from recipient T cells and thymic progenitors that survived.

This specimen was PBMCs, mostly from graft donor cells, taken 360 days after TCRalphabeta/CD19-depleted stem cell transplant. The TCR originated in a male patient under 18 who had a stem cell transplant for acute myeloid leukemia, so the T cells may come from the graft donor. The J gene is TRBJ1-3, the V gene TRBV3-1, with 9 bases matching TRBD1. CDR3 protein: CASSQDHTGGAGNTIYF. CDR3 in DNA: TGTGCCAGCAGCCAAGATCATACAGGGGGCGCCGGAAACACCATATATTTT.